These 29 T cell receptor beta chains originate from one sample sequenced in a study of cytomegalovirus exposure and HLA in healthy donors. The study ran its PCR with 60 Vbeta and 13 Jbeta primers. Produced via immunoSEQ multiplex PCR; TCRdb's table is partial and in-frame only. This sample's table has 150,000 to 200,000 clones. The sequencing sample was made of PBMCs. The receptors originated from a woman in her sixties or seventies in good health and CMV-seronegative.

CDR3 DNA: TGTGCCAGCAGCTTCAACGGGGGACTAGAAGCTTTCTTT. This encodes CASSFNGGLEAFF. The V call is TRBV11-1, the J call TRBJ1-1; D possibly corresponds to TRBD1 (5 bases). Trimming removed 3 bases from V and 8 bases from J, with 13 bases in between. Germline V gives CDR1 SGHAT, CDR2 FQDESV (reference sequence). This CDR3 is 13 amino acids long.

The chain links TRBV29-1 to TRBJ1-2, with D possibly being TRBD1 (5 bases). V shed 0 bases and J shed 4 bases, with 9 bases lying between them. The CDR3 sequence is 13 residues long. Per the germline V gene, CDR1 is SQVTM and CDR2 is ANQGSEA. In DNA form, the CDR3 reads TGCAGCGTTGAAGACAGGGTAGGCTATGGCTACACCTTC. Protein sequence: CSVEDRVGYGYTF.

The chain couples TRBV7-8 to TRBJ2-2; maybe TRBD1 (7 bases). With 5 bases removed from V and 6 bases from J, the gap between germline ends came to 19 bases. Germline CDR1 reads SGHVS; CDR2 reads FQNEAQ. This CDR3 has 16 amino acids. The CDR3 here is CASSVFRGESSGELFF. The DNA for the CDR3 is TGTGCCAGCAGCGTGTTCAGGGGGGAGTCTTCCGGGGAGCTGTTTTTT.

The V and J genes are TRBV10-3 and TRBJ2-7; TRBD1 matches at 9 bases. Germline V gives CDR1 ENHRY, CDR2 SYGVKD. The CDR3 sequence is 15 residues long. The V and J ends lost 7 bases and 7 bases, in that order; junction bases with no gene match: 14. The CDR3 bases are TGTGCCATCAAACCCTACGCCGGGACAGGGATAGAGCAGTACTTC. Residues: CAIKPYAGTGIEQYF.

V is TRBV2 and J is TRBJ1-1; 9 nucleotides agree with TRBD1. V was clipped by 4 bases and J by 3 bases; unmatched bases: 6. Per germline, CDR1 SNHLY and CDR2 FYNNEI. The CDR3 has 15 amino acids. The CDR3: CASSAWRQGDTEAFF. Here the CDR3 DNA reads TGTGCCAGCAGTGCGTGGCGACAGGGGGACACTGAAGCTTTCTTT.

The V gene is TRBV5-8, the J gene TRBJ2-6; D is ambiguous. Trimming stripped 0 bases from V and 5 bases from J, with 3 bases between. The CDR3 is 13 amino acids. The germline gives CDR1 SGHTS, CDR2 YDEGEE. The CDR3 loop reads CASSLVRANVLTF. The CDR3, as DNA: TGTGCCAGCAGCTTGGTCAGGGCCAACGTCCTGACTTTC.

The CDR3: CASSQAYVMSGQGKDTQYF. The CDR3, as DNA: TGTGCCAGCAGCCAAGCATATGTGATGAGCGGACAGGGGAAGGATACGCAGTATTTT. The chain carries TRBV4-2 and TRBJ2-3; TRBD1 agrees at 9 bases. The junction had 17 bases not matched to a gene; V was cut back by 1 base and J by 6 bases. The CDR3 spans 19 residues. Germline CDR1 is LGHNA and CDR2 is YNFKEQ.

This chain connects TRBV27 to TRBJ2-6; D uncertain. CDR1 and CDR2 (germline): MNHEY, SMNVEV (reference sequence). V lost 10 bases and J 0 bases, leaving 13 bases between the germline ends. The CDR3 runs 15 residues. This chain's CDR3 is CAIHGVGSGANVLTF. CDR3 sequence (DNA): TGTGCCATACATGGAGTGGGCTCTGGGGCCAACGTCCTGACTTTC.

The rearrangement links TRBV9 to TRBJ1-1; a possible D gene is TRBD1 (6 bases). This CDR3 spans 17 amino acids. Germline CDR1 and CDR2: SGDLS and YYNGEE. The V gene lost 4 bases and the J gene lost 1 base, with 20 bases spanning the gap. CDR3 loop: CASSLSGTQSWNTEAFF. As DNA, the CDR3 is TGTGCCAGCAGCCTATCCGGGACACAAAGTTGGAACACTGAAGCTTTCTTT.

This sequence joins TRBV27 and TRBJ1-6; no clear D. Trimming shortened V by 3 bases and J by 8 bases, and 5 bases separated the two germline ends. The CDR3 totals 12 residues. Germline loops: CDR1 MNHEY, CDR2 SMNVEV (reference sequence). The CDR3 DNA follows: TGTGCCAGCAGTTTTATATATTCACCCCTCCACTTT. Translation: CASSFIYSPLHF.

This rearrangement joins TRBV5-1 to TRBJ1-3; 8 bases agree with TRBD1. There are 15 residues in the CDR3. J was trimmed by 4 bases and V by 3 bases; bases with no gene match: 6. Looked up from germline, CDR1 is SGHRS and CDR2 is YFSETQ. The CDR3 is CASSSTGAGGNTIYF. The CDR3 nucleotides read TGCGCCAGCAGCTCGACAGGGGCGGGAGGAAACACCATATATTTT.

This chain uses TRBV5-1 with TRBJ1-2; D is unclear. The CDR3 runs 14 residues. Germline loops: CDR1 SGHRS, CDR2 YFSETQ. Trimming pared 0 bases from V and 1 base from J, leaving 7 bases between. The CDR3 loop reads CASSLATNNYGYTF. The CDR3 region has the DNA TGCGCCAGCAGCTTGGCGACAAATAACTATGGCTACACCTTC.

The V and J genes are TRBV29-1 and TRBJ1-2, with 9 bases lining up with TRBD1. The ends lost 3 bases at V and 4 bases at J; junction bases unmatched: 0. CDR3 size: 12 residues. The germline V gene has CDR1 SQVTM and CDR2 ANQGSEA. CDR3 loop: CSVETGGYGYTF. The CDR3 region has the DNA TGCAGCGTTGAGACAGGGGGCTATGGCTACACCTTC.

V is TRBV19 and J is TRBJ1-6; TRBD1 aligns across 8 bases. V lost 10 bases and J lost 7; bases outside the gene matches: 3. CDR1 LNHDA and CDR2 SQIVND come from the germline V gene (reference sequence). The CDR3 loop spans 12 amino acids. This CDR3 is CATRTGNSPLHF. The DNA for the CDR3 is TGTGCCACAAGGACAGGGAATTCACCCCTCCACTTT. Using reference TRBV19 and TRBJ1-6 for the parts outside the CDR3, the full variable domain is DGGITQSPKYLFRKEGQNVTLSCEQNLNHDAMYWYRQDPGQGLRLIYYSQIVNDFQKGDIAEGYSVSREKKESFPLTVTSAQKNPTAFYLCATRTGNSPLHFGNGTRLTVT.

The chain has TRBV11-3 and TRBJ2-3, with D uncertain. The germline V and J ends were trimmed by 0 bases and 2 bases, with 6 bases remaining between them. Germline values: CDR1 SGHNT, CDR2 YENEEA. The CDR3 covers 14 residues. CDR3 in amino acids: CASSLDLSTDTQYF. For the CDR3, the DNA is TGTGCCAGCAGCTTAGATCTGTCCACAGATACGCAGTATTTT.

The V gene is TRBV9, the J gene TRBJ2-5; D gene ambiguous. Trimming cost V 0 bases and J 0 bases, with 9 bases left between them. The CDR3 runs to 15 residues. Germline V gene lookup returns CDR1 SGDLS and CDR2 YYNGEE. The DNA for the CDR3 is TGTGCCAGCAGCGTAGGGCAGGCGTACCAAGAGACCCAGTACTTC. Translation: CASSVGQAYQETQYF.

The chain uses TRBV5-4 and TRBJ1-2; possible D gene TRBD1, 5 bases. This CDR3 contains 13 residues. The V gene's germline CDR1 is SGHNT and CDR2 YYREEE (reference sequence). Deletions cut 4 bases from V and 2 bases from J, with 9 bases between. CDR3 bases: TGTGCCAGCAGCCCGCCAGGGAACTATGGCTACACCTTC. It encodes CASSPPGNYGYTF.

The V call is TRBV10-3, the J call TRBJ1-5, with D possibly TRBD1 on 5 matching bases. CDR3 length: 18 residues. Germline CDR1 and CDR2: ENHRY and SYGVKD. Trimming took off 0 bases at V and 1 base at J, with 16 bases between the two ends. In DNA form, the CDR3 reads TGTGCCATCAGTGAGTCGGGAGCTCGGGGGGGAAGCAATCAGCCCCAGCATTTT. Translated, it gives CAISESGARGGSNQPQHF.

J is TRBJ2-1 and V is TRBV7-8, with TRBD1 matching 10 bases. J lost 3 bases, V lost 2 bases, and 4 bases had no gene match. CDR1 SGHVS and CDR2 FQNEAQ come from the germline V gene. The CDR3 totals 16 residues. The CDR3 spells CASSLSGTGDYNEQFF. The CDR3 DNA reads TGTGCCAGCAGCTTAAGCGGGACAGGGGACTACAATGAGCAGTTCTTC.

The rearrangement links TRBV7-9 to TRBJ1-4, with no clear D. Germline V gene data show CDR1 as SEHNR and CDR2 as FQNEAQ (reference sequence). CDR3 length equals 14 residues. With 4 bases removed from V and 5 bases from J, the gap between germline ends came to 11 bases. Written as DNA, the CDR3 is TGTGCCAGCAGCTCGATGACAAGGAATGAAAAACTGTTTTTT. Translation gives CASSSMTRNEKLFF.

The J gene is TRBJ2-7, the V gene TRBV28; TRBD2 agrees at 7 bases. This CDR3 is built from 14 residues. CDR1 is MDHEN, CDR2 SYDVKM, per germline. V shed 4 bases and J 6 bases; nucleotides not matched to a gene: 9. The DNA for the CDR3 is TGTGCCAGCAGTTCGTGGGGGGGTTCAGGCGAGCAGTACTTC. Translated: CASSSWGGSGEQYF.

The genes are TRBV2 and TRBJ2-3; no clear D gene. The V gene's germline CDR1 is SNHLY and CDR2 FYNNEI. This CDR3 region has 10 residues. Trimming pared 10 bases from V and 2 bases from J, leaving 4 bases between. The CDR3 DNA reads TGTGCCACCTCCACAGATACGCAGTATTTT. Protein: CATSTDTQYF.

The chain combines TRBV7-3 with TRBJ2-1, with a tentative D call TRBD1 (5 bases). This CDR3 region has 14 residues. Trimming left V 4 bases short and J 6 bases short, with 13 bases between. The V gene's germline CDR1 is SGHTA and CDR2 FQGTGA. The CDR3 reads CASSSRSQGNEQFF. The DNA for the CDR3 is TGTGCCAGCAGCTCTCGATCGCAGGGCAATGAGCAGTTCTTC.

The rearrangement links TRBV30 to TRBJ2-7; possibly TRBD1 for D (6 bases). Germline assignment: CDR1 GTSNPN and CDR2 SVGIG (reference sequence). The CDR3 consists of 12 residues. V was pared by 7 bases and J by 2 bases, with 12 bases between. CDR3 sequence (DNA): TGTGCCTTTACCAGGGGACCCTACGAGCAGTACTTC. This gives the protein CAFTRGPYEQYF.

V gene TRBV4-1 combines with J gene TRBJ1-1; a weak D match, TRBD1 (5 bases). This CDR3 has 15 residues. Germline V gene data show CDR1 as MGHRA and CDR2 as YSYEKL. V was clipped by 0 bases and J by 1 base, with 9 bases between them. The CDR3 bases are TGCGCCAGCAGCCAAGAGGAGGGGCGGAACACTGAAGCTTTCTTT. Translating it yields CASSQEEGRNTEAFF.

As DNA, the CDR3 is TGTGCCAGCAGCTTGAGCGGCTACACAGATACGCAGTATTTT. It codes for CASSLSGYTDTQYF. The chain carries TRBV7-9 and TRBJ2-3, with a weak D call TRBD2 (5 bases). V was shortened by 3 bases and J by 2 bases, with 9 bases between the two germline ends. The CDR3 spans 14 residues. Germline V gene sequence: CDR1 SEHNR, CDR2 FQNEAQ (reference sequence).

The CDR3 sequence is CAWSVRTGDGYTF. The CDR3 nucleotides are TGTGCCTGGAGTGTAAGGACAGGAGATGGCTACACCTTC. This rearrangement joins TRBV30 to TRBJ1-2; TRBD1 aligns across 7 bases. With V trimmed by 0 bases and J by 6 bases, 4 bases remained unmatched. CDR1 and CDR2 from the germline V gene are GTSNPN and SVGIG (reference sequence). The CDR3 runs 13 residues.

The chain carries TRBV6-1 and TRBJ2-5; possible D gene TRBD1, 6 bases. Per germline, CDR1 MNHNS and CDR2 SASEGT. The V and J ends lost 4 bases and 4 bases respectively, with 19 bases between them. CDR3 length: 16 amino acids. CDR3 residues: CASSANGPGVGETQYF. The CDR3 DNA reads TGTGCCAGCAGTGCGAACGGTCCAGGGGTGGGAGAGACCCAGTACTTC.

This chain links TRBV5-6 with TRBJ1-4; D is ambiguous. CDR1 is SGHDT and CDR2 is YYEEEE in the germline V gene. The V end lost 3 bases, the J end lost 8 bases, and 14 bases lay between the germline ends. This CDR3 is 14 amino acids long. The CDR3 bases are TGTGCCAGCAGCTCTTCGGAGGGTAGAGAAAAACTGTTTTTT. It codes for CASSSSEGREKLFF.